This record covers a single T cell receptor beta chain. Germline CDR1 MDHEN, CDR2 SYDVKM. This CDR3 is built from 13 residues. V lost 7 bases to trimming and J lost 2 bases, with 11 bases between them. The sample is drawn from a study of blood T cell repertoires in COVID-19. Across the study: The samples span acute and convalescent COVID-19 from the United States, Italy and Spain.

Original methodology: Estimation of nucleated cell counts was performed using reference gene primer amplification. Profiled with immunoSEQ multiplex PCR; TCRdb holds only in-frame clones, not every one. The V and J calls and clone size are taken from that table; D and trimming were inferred from the DNA. The profile shows about 200,000 clones, 88% of them singletons. The source material was peripheral blood. The TCR was taken from a man aged 35 to 55 with active or convalescent COVID-19. The chain has TRBV28 and TRBJ2-5, with a possible D match to TRBD1 (6 bases). The CDR3 DNA follows: TGTGCCAGCACTAAACAGGGACAAGAGACCCAGTACTTC. Amino acids: CASTKQGQETQYF.